This is a list of T cell receptor beta chains from one sample in a study of blood T cell repertoires in COVID-19. Some clones are missing from TCRdb's copy, which holds only in-frame ones; the method was immunoSEQ multiplex PCR. The sample records about 140,000 clones, roughly 81% being singletons. Sequencing was carried out using PBMCs or T cells enriched from blood (not recorded which). These receptors all stem from a woman between 45 and 60 years old with acute COVID-19. CDR3s include the opening cysteine and the closing phenylalanine or tryptophan. D genes are given only for firm matches. The size entry is marked missing in some rows and otherwise reads once, few, many or a size class.

cdr3_aa: CASSLWPEPNTEAFF
cdr3_nt: TGCGCCAGCAGCCTCTGGCCGGAGCCGAACACTGAAGCTTTCTTT
v_call: TRBV4-1
j_call: TRBJ1-1
clone_size: -
d_call: -

cdr3_aa: CASSVPLAGGQSNEQFF
cdr3_nt: TGTGCCAGCAGCGTCCCTCTAGCGGGAGGCCAGAGCAATGAGCAGTTCTTC
v_call: TRBV9
j_call: TRBJ2-1
clone_size: -
d_call: TRBD2

cdr3_aa: CASRNRVGTGELFF
cdr3_nt: TGTGCCAGCAGGAACAGGGTCGGCACCGGGGAGCTGTTTTTT
v_call: TRBV27
j_call: TRBJ2-2
clone_size: -
d_call: -

cdr3_aa: CASSLASGAYSNQPQHF
cdr3_nt: TGTGCCAGCAGCTTGGCCTCAGGGGCTTATAGCAATCAGCCCCAGCATTTT
v_call: TRBV5-8
j_call: TRBJ1-5
clone_size: -
d_call: -

cdr3_aa: CASSLNQGQNYGYTF
cdr3_nt: TGTGCCAGCAGCTTAAACCAGGGACAGAACTATGGCTACACCTTC
v_call: TRBV7-6
j_call: TRBJ1-2
clone_size: -
d_call: TRBD1

cdr3_aa: CASSPEGAGGYTEAFF
cdr3_nt: TGTGCCAGCAGTCCCGAGGGGGCGGGAGGATACACTGAAGCTTTCTTT
v_call: TRBV27
j_call: TRBJ1-1
clone_size: -
d_call: TRBD1

cdr3_aa: CASSQEDGAGPNEQFF
cdr3_nt: TGTGCCAGCAGCCAAGAAGATGGAGCGGGACCCAATGAGCAGTTCTTC
v_call: TRBV4-2
j_call: TRBJ2-1
clone_size: -
d_call: TRBD2

cdr3_aa: CASSDQVTDTQYF
cdr3_nt: TGTGCCAGCAGTGACCAGGTCACAGATACGCAGTATTTT
v_call: TRBV6-4
j_call: TRBJ2-3
clone_size: -
d_call: -

cdr3_aa: CASRTGTGNHEQYF
cdr3_nt: TGTGCCAGCAGAACCGGGACAGGGAATCACGAGCAGTACTTC
v_call: TRBV28
j_call: TRBJ2-7
clone_size: -
d_call: TRBD1

cdr3_aa: CASSVSGTSTDTQYF
cdr3_nt: TGTGCCAGCAGCGTTAGCGGTACTAGCACAGATACGCAGTATTTT
v_call: TRBV9
j_call: TRBJ2-3
clone_size: once
d_call: -

cdr3_aa: CATGLAESYEQYF
cdr3_nt: TGTGCCACGGGACTAGCGGAGAGCTACGAGCAGTACTTC
v_call: TRBV6-4
j_call: TRBJ2-7
clone_size: few
d_call: TRBD2

cdr3_aa: CSASGLYGYTF
cdr3_nt: TGCAGTGCTAGCGGGTTGTATGGCTACACCTTC
v_call: TRBV20-1
j_call: TRBJ1-2
clone_size: -
d_call: -

cdr3_aa: CASSFGDGGRARGEQYF
cdr3_nt: TGCGCCAGCAGCTTCGGGGATGGCGGGAGGGCCCGGGGCGAGCAGTACTTC
v_call: TRBV5-1
j_call: TRBJ2-7
clone_size: -
d_call: TRBD2

cdr3_aa: CASSPGLGQIPHNEQFF
cdr3_nt: TGTGCCAGCAGCCCGGGGTTGGGACAAATACCTCACAATGAGCAGTTCTTC
v_call: TRBV7-3
j_call: TRBJ2-1
clone_size: -
d_call: -

cdr3_aa: CASSYRGGEKLFF
cdr3_nt: TGTGCCAGCAGCTACAGGGGAGGTGAAAAACTGTTTTTT
v_call: TRBV25-1
j_call: TRBJ1-4
clone_size: -
d_call: TRBD1

cdr3_aa: CAWSVNEFSYEQYF
cdr3_nt: TGTGCCTGGAGTGTAAACGAGTTTTCCTACGAGCAGTACTTC
v_call: TRBV30
j_call: TRBJ2-7
clone_size: -
d_call: -

cdr3_aa: CASETRYSPNQPQHF
cdr3_nt: TGTGCCAGCGAGACCCGGTACAGTCCGAATCAGCCCCAGCATTTT
v_call: TRBV25-1
j_call: TRBJ1-5
clone_size: -
d_call: -